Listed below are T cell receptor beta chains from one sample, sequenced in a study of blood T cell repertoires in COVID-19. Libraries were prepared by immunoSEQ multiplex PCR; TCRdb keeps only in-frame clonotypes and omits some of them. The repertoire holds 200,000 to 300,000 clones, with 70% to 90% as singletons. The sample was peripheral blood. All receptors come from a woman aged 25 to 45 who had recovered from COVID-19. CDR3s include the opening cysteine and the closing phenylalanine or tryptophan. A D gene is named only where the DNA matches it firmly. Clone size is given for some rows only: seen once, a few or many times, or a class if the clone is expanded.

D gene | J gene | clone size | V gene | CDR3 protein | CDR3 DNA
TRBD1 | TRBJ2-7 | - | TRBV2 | CASSITGTGGLEQYF | TGTGCCAGCAGCATTACCGGGACAGGGGGCCTCGAGCAGTACTTC
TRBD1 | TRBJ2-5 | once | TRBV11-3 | CASSSTGLEETQYF | TGTGCCAGCAGCTCGACAGGGCTGGAGGAGACCCAGTACTTC
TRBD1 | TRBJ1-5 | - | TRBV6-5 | CASRGQVDQPQHF | TGTGCCAGCAGGGGACAGGTTGATCAGCCCCAGCATTTT
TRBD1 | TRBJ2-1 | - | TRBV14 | CASLRTGYNEQFF | TGTGCCAGTCTACGGACAGGGTACAATGAGCAGTTCTTC
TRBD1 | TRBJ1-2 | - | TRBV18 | CASSPWGQLINYGYTF | TGTGCCAGCTCACCCTGGGGACAGCTTATTAACTATGGCTACACCTTC
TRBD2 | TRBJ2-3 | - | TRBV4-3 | CASSQDRLAGAPSTDTQYF | TGCGCCAGCAGCCAAGATCGACTAGCGGGGGCTCCGAGCACAGATACGCAGTATTTT
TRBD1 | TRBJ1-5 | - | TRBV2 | CASRGQGGQPQHF | TGTGCCAGCAGGGGACAGGGGGGGCAGCCCCAGCATTTT
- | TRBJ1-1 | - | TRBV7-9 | CASSLRSGDTEAFF | TGTGCCAGCAGCTTGAGGTCGGGGGACACTGAAGCTTTCTTT
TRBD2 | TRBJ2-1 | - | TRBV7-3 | CASSQRLAGGNEQFF | TGTGCCAGCAGCCAGAGACTAGCGGGGGGAAATGAGCAGTTCTTC
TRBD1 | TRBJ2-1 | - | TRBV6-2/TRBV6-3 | CASSSRQGGSEQFF | TGTGCCAGCAGTTCGAGACAGGGCGGAAGTGAGCAGTTCTTC
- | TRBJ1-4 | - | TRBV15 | CATSRTTGYNEKLFF | TGTGCCACCAGCCGAACAACAGGTTATAATGAAAAACTGTTTTTT
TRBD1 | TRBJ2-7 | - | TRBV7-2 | CASSFWDSTYEQYF | TGTGCCAGCAGCTTTTGGGACAGTACCTACGAGCAGTACTTC
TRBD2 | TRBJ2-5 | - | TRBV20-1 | CSASFLAGRETQYF | TGCAGTGCTAGTTTTCTAGCGGGGCGGGAGACCCAGTACTTC
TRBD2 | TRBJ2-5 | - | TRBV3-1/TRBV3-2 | CASSQPPGLAVWETQYF | TGTGCCAGCAGCCAACCCCCCGGACTAGCGGTGTGGGAGACCCAGTACTTC
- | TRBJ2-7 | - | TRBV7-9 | CASSFVGGDPYEQYF | TGTGCCAGCAGCTTCGTCGGCGGGGATCCTTACGAGCAGTACTTC
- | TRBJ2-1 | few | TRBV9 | CASSYSVRGNEQFF | TGTGCCAGCAGTTACAGTGTCCGTGGCAATGAGCAGTTCTTC
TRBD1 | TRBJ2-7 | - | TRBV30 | CAWRTGFHEQYF | TGTGCCTGGAGGACAGGGTTCCACGAGCAGTACTTC
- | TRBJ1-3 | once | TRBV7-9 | CASSGQSSGNTIYF | TGTGCCAGCAGCGGACAGTCCTCTGGAAACACCATATATTTT
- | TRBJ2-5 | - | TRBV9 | CASTESGAGETQYF | TGTGCCAGCACAGAGAGCGGTGCGGGAGAGACCCAGTACTTC
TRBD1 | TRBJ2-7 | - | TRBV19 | CASKPWGIQGSSYEQYF | TGTGCCAGTAAACCCTGGGGGATACAGGGGTCCTCCTACGAGCAGTACTTC
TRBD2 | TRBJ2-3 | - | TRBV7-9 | CASSFAGGLDTQYF | TGTGCCAGCAGCTTTGCGGGGGGACTGGATACGCAGTATTTT
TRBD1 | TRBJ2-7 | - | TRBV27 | CASSTGTAIAYEQYF | TGTGCCAGCAGTACCGGGACAGCCATTGCCTACGAGCAGTACTTC
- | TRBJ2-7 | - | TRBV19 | CASSIKGGGQVDQYF | TGTGCCAGTAGTATTAAGGGCGGGGGACAGGTGGACCAGTACTTC
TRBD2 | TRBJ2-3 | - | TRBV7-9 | CASSSQASGVFTDTQYF | TGTGCCAGCAGCTCACAAGCTAGCGGGGTCTTTACAGATACGCAGTATTTT
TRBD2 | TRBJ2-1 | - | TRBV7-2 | CASSLVGTSGGNEQFF | TGTGCCAGCAGCTTAGTAGGGACTAGCGGGGGTAATGAGCAGTTCTTC
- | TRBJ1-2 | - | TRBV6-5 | CASSYSRDGGGGYTF | TGTGCCAGCAGTTACTCGCGGGACGGGGGGGGTGGCTACACCTTC
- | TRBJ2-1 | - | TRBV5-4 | CASSLGGRGNLRNEQFF | TGTGCCAGCAGCTTGGGGGGTCGGGGGAATCTGAGGAATGAGCAGTTCTTC
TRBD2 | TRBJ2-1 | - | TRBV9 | CASSAQDASGGPGNEQFF | TGTGCCAGCAGCGCCCAGGATGCTAGCGGGGGGCCTGGTAATGAGCAGTTCTTC
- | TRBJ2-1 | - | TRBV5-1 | CASSFPSPQGPYNEQFF | TGCGCCAGCAGCTTCCCCTCCCCCCAGGGCCCCTACAATGAGCAGTTCTTC
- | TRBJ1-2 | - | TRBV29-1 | CSVGGPTPEGNYGYTF | TGCAGCGTTGGGGGCCCAACCCCGGAAGGTAACTATGGCTACACCTTC
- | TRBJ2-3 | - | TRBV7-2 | CASSQQDTQYF | TGTGCCAGCAGCCAACAAGATACGCAGTATTTT
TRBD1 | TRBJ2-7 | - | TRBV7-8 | CASSITGTGEQYF | TGTGCCAGCAGCATAACTGGGACAGGCGAGCAGTACTTC
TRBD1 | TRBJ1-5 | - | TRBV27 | CAIRDRVNQPQHF | TGTGCCATCCGGGACAGGGTTAATCAGCCCCAGCATTTT
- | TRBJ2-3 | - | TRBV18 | CASSFTGSTDTQYF | TGTGCCAGCTCATTCACGGGAAGCACAGATACGCAGTATTTT
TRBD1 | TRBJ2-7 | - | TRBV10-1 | CASSELRDRGGYEQYF | TGCGCCAGCAGTGAGCTCCGGGACAGGGGGGGATACGAGCAGTACTTC
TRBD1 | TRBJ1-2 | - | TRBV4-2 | CASSPLGGGQGDGYTF | TGTGCCAGCAGCCCCCTCGGAGGTGGACAGGGGGATGGCTACACCTTC
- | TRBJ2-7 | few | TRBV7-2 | CASSPSPTQQYF | TGTGCCAGCAGCCCATCCCCTACGCAGCAGTACTTC
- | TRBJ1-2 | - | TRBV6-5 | CASSPSRRFYGYTF | TGTGCCAGCAGTCCCTCCCGCAGGTTCTATGGCTACACCTTC
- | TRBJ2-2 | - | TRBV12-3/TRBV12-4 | CASTRGGELFF | TGTGCCAGCACCCGGGGGGGGGAGCTGTTTTTT
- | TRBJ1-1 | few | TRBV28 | CASSPPNREEAFF | TGTGCCAGCAGCCCACCCAACAGGGAAGAAGCTTTCTTT
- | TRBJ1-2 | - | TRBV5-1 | CASSQYSQNYGYTF | TGCGCCAGCAGCCAGTACAGCCAGAACTATGGCTACACCTTC